Listed below are T cell receptor beta chains from one sample, sequenced in a study of blood T cell repertoires in COVID-19. TCRdb's copy holds only in-frame clones and misses some; the assay was immunoSEQ multiplex PCR. The sample comprises some 400,000 clones, approximately 86% of which are singletons, and about 2.9% rests with the top ten. The source material was peripheral blood. These receptors were taken from a human donor in a cohort sampled during active COVID-19. Both conserved end residues are part of each CDR3. The D gene is left open where the match is weak. Part of the rows lack a size; the others show once, few, many or a class for expanded clones.

cdr3_nt	cdr3_aa	d_call	clone_size	v_call	j_call
TGCAGCGTTGATGAGGGAGTGGATACGCAGTATTTT	CSVDEGVDTQYF	.	.	TRBV29-1	TRBJ2-3
TGTGCCACCAGCAGAGATAGAGTGAACCAAGAGACCCAGTACTTC	CATSRDRVNQETQYF	.	.	TRBV15	TRBJ2-5
TGTGCCAGCAGCTACAGCATAGATCTATCCTCTGGAAACACCATATATTTT	CASSYSIDLSSGNTIYF	.	once	TRBV3-1/TRBV3-2	TRBJ1-3
TGTGCCAGCAGCCTGGGACTAGCGACGGACAATGAGCAGTTCTTC	CASSLGLATDNEQFF	TRBD2	once	TRBV3-1/TRBV3-2	TRBJ2-1
TGTGCCAGTAAGAGGGAACTGAACACTGAAGCTTTCTTT	CASKRELNTEAFF	.	.	TRBV19	TRBJ1-1
TGTGCCAGCAGCCGAACGGTAGATTATAATTCACCCCTCCACTTT	CASSRTVDYNSPLHF	.	.	TRBV7-4	TRBJ1-6
TGTGCCAGCAGCAAAGGACAGGGGGGCAAGCCCCAGCATTTT	CASSKGQGGKPQHF	.	.	TRBV21-1	TRBJ1-5
TGTGCCAGCAGCTTGCGGGAGCAGTACTTC	CASSLREQYF	.	.	TRBV5-8	TRBJ2-7
TGCGCCAGCAGCAACATCACAGGGAGTCTCATGAACACTGAAGCTTTCTTT	CASSNITGSLMNTEAFF	.	.	TRBV5-1	TRBJ1-1
TGCGCCAGCAGCCCAGGGACTAGCGGATATACGCAGTATTTT	CASSPGTSGYTQYF	TRBD2	.	TRBV5-1	TRBJ2-3
TGCGCCAGCAGCTGGGGGCTACGAGCTCCCCAGGATGGCTACACCTTC	CASSWGLRAPQDGYTF	.	.	TRBV5-1	TRBJ1-2
TGTGCCTGGGAAGACAGGGGGCGTGAAAAACTGTTTTTT	CAWEDRGREKLFF	TRBD1	.	TRBV30	TRBJ1-4
TGTGCCTGGGACATGGACAGGGGCGTCTACGAGCAGTACTTC	CAWDMDRGVYEQYF	TRBD1	.	TRBV30	TRBJ2-7
TGTGCCAGCAGCGTAGCTTCGCGGGAGGGCCAAGAGACCCAGTACTTC	CASSVASREGQETQYF	TRBD2	once	TRBV9	TRBJ2-5
TGTGCCAGCAGCTTAGTCGGAGGTGTCACTGAAGCTTTCTTT	CASSLVGGVTEAFF	.	.	TRBV7-9	TRBJ1-1
TGCGCCAGCAGCCAAGATAGCGGGAGGACAGGGGATACGCAGTATTTT	CASSQDSGRTGDTQYF	TRBD2	.	TRBV4-1	TRBJ2-3
TGCGCCAGCAGCCAAGAAGGCGGGACAGGAGAGGCAGATACGCAGTATTTT	CASSQEGGTGEADTQYF	TRBD1	.	TRBV4-1	TRBJ2-3
TGTGCCACCAGTGAACTAGCGGGAGAGACCCAGTACTTC	CATSELAGETQYF	TRBD2	.	TRBV24-1	TRBJ2-5
TGTGCCAGTAGTATACTACAGGGCTCTGGGGCCAACGTCCTGACTTTC	CASSILQGSGANVLTF	.	.	TRBV19	TRBJ2-6
TGTGCCAGCAGCGAGCGACAGGTGAATTCACCCCTCCACTTT	CASSERQVNSPLHF	.	.	TRBV9	TRBJ1-6
TGTGCCAGCAGCCAAGTTTTTTTCACTAGCGGGGGCCATGTGGTGTTTTTT	CASSQVFFTSGGHVVFF	TRBD2	.	TRBV3-1/TRBV3-2	TRBJ2-2
TGCGCCAGCTCCCTTGGCGGGGTTTTCTCCTACGAGCAGTACTTC	CASSLGGVFSYEQYF	.	few	TRBV5-1	TRBJ2-7
TGTGCCAGCAGCAAAGACATGAACACTGAAGCTTTCTTT	CASSKDMNTEAFF	.	.	TRBV7-3	TRBJ1-1
TGCAGTGCTAGTAGCCCAGCGGGGACACCCTACGAGCAGTACTTC	CSASSPAGTPYEQYF	.	.	TRBV20-1	TRBJ2-7
TGTGCCAGCACCCGACAGGGGAAGAACACTGAAGCTTTCTTT	CASTRQGKNTEAFF	TRBD1	.	TRBV6-5	TRBJ1-1
TGTGCCAGCAGTTACTCAGTCGGGCAGGGCCACGCTTTCTTT	CASSYSVGQGHAFF	.	.	TRBV6-5	TRBJ1-1
TGCGCCAGCAGCCAAGACAGGGGGGAATCCTACGAGCAGTACTTC	CASSQDRGESYEQYF	.	.	TRBV4-1	TRBJ2-7
TGCAGTGCTAACAGGAACACTGAAGCTTTCTTT	CSANRNTEAFF	.	.	TRBV20-1	TRBJ1-1
TGTGCCAGTAGTATAGACGGGACAGAAGAAGCTTTCTTT	CASSIDGTEEAFF	TRBD1	few	TRBV19	TRBJ1-1
TGCAGTGCTACCCCTATCGGGGAGCTGTTTTTT	CSATPIGELFF	.	.	TRBV20-1	TRBJ2-2
TGTGCCAGCAGCGTGACAGGGTCCCTCCACTTT	CASSVTGSLHF	TRBD1	.	TRBV6-2/TRBV6-3	TRBJ1-6
TGTGCCACCAGCATGACAGGAACCCCTCGGTCCGGCTACACCTTC	CATSMTGTPRSGYTF	.	.	TRBV15	TRBJ1-2
TGTGCCAGCAGTCGACAGGGGGCCGATGGCTACACCTTC	CASSRQGADGYTF	TRBD1	once	TRBV6-5	TRBJ1-2
TGTGCCAGCAGATGGACTAATCTCGTACAAGAGACCCAGTACTTC	CASRWTNLVQETQYF	.	.	TRBV6-5	TRBJ2-5
TGTGCCTGGATCTTGTTAGGGGGCACTGAAGCTTTCTTT	CAWILLGGTEAFF	.	.	TRBV30	TRBJ1-1
TGTGCCAGCAGCTTCACCTGGGCAGGGTCCGGAGGGAATTCACCCCTCCACTTT	CASSFTWAGSGGNSPLHF	.	.	TRBV5-5	TRBJ1-6
TGTGCCTGGACGACAGAGGGGGACACTGAAGCTTTCTTT	CAWTTEGDTEAFF	.	.	TRBV30	TRBJ1-1
TGTGCCAGCTCGGCCGGGACAGGGGGCGAGCAGCCCCAGCATTTT	CASSAGTGGEQPQHF	TRBD1	.	TRBV18	TRBJ1-5
TGTGCCAGCAGCTCGACGAGACTAGCGGGTTTCTACAATGAGCAGTTCTTC	CASSSTRLAGFYNEQFF	TRBD2	few	TRBV7-8	TRBJ2-1
TGTGCCAGCAGTCTAGACAGGGGGCGTTACAATGAGCAGTTCTTC	CASSLDRGRYNEQFF	TRBD1	.	TRBV5-6	TRBJ2-1
TGTGCCAGCAGCGCAAGCGGGATTCACTACGAGCAGTACTTC	CASSASGIHYEQYF	TRBD2	once	TRBV7-9	TRBJ2-7
TGTGCCAGCAGCCCGCTTGTCGGGAGGGTCCGCACTGAAGCTTTCTTT	CASSPLVGRVRTEAFF	.	.	TRBV11-2	TRBJ1-1
TGTGCCAGCCGAAAGGGACAGAACAATGAGCAGTTCTTC	CASRKGQNNEQFF	TRBD1	.	TRBV18	TRBJ2-1
TGTGTCATCCCGGAGGGGGAAAAACTGTTTTTT	CVIPEGEKLFF	.	.	TRBV7-9	TRBJ1-4
TGTGCCACCAACCCCCGGAGGGGTAGGGAAGAGACCCAGTACTTC	CATNPRRGREETQYF	.	.	TRBV7-9	TRBJ2-5
TGTGCCAGCGAGCCGCGGGGGTCGAACACCGGGGAGCTGTTTTTT	CASEPRGSNTGELFF	TRBD2	.	TRBV7-9	TRBJ2-2
TGTGCCAGCAGCTTATCAACCGGGGATGGCTACACCTTC	CASSLSTGDGYTF	.	.	TRBV7-3	TRBJ1-2
TGTGCCAGCAGCTTGCCCGTCCATGGCTACACCTTC	CASSLPVHGYTF	.	.	TRBV5-8	TRBJ1-2
TGTGCCAGCAGCCTACCCCCCTCAGGGCGGGGAAGCTCCTATAATTCACCCCTCCACTTT	CASSLPPSGRGSSYNSPLHF	.	.	TRBV9	TRBJ1-6